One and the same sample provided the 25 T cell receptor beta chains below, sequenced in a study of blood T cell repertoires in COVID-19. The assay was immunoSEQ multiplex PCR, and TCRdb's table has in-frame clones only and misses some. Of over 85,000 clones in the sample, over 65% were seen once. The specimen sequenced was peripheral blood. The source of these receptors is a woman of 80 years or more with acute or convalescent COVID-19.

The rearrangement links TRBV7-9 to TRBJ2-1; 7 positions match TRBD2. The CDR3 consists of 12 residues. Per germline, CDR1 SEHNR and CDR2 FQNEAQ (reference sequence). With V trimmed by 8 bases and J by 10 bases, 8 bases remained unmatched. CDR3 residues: CASVLVGGEQFF. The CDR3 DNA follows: TGTGCCAGCGTGCTGGTGGGGGGGGAGCAGTTCTTC.

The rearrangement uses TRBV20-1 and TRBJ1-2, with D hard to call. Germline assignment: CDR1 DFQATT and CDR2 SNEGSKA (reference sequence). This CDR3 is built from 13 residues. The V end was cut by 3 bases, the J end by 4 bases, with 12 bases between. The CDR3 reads CSASDRGVYGYTF. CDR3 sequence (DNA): TGCAGTGCTAGTGATCGGGGTGTCTATGGCTACACCTTC.

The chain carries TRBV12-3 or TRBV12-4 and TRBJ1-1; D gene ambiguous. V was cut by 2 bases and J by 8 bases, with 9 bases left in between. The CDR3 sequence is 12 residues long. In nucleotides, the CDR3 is TGTGCCAGCAGTTTACCCCTAGCGGAAGCTTTCTTT. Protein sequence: CASSLPLAEAFF.

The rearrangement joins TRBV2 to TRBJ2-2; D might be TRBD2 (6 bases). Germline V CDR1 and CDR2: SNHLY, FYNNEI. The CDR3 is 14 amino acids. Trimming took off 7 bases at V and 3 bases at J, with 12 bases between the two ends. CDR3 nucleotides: TGTGCCAGCAAAAGGGAGGCGGACACCGGGGAGCTGTTTTTT. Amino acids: CASKREADTGELFF.

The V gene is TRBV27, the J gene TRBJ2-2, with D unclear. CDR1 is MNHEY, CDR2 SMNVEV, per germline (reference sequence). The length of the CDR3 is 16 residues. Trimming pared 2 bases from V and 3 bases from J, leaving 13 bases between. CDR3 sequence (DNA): TGTGCCAGCAGTTTACTTCCGTTTCGTTACACCGGGGAGCTGTTTTTT. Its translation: CASSLLPFRYTGELFF.

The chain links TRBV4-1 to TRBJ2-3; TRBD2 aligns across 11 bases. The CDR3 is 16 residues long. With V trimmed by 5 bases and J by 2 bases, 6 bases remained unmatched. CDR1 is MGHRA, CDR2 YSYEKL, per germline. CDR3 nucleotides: TGCGCCAGCAGCTCCGAGACTAGCGGGGTCACAGATACGCAGTATTTT. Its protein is CASSSETSGVTDTQYF.

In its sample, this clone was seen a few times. The CDR3 sequence is CASSTTGTGPHGYTF. CDR3 DNA: TGTGCCAGTAGTACCACCGGGACAGGGCCCCATGGCTACACCTTC. The gene calls are TRBV19 and TRBJ1-2, with 9 bases fitting TRBD1. This CDR3 spans 15 amino acids. The germline V gene encodes CDR1 LNHDA and CDR2 SQIVND (reference sequence). V dropped 4 bases and J dropped 6; count of bases not matched to a gene: 9.

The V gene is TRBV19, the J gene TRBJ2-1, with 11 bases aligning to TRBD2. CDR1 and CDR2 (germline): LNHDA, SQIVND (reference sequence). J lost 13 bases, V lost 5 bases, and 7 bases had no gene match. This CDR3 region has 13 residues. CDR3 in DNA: TGTGCCAGTAGTCCAGCGCTAGCGGGGGGTCAGTTCTTC. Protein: CASSPALAGGQFF. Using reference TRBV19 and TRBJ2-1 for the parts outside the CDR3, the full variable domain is DGGITQSPKYLFRKEGQNVTLSCEQNLNHDAMYWYRQDPGQGLRLIYYSQIVNDFQKGDIAEGYSVSREKKESFPLTVTSAQKNPTAFYLCASSPALAGGQFFGPGTRLTVL.

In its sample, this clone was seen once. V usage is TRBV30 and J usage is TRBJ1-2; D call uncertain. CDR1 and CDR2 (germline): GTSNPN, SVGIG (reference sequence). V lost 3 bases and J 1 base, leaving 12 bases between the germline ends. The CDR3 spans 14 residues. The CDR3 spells CAWSKDWLNYGYTF. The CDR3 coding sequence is TGTGCCTGGAGCAAGGACTGGCTTAACTATGGCTACACCTTC.

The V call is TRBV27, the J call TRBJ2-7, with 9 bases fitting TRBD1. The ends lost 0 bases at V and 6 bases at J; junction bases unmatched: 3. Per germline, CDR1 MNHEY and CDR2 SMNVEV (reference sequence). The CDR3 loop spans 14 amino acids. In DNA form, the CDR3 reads TGTGCCAGCAGTTTATCCGGGACAGGGCGCGAGCAGTACTTC. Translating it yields CASSLSGTGREQYF.

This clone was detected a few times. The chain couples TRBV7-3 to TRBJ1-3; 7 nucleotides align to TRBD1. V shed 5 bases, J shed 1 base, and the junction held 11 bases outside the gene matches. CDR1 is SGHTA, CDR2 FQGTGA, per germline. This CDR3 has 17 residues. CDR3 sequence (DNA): TGTGCCAGCAGCACAACCGGGACAGCCTTTTCTGGAAACACCATATATTTT. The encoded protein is CASSTTGTAFSGNTIYF.

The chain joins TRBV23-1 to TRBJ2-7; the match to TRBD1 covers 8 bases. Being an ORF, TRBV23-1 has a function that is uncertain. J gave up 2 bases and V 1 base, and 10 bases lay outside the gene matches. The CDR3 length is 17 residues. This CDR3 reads CASSQWRGQVEPYEQYF. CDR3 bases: TGCGCCAGCAGTCAATGGAGGGGACAGGTGGAACCCTACGAGCAGTACTTC.

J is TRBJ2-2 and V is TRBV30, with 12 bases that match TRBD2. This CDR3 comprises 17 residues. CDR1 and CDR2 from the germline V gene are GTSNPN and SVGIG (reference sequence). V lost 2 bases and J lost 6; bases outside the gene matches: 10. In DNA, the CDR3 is TGTGCCTGGAGTAGGCTAGCGGGGGGGCATTACCCCGGGGAGCTGTTTTTT. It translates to CAWSRLAGGHYPGELFF.

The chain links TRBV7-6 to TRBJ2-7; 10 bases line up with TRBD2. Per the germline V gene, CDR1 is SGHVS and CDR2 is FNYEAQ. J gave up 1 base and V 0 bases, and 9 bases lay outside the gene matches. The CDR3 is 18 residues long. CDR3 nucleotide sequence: TGTGCCAGCAGCTTAGCGAGTGCTAGCGGGAGTTTTTCCTACGAGCAGTACTTC. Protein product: CASSLASASGSFSYEQYF.

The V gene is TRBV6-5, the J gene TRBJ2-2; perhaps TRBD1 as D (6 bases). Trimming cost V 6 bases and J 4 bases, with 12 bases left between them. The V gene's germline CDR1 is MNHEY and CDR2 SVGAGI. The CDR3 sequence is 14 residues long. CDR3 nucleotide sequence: TGTGCCAGCAGCGATACAGGGTCCACCGGGGAGCTGTTTTTT. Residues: CASSDTGSTGELFF.

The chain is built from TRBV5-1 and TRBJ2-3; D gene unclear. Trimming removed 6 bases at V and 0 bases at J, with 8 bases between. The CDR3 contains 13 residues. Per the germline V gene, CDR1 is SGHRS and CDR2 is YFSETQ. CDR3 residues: CASKNPSTDTQYF. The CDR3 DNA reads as TGCGCCAGCAAAAATCCAAGCACAGATACGCAGTATTTT.

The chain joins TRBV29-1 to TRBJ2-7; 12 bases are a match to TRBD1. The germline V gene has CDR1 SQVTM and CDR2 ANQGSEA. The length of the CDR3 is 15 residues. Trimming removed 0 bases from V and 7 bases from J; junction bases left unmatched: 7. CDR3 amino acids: CSVEDRGDRGPEQYF. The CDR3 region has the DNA TGCAGCGTTGAAGATCGAGGGGACAGGGGGCCTGAGCAGTACTTC.

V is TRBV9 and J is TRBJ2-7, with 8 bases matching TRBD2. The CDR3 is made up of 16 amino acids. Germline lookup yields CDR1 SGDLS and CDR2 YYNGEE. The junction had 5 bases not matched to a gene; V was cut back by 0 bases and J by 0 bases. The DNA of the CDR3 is TGTGCCAGCAGCGTAGGGCTAGCGGGTAGCTCCTACGAGCAGTACTTC. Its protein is CASSVGLAGSSYEQYF.

The CDR3 DNA follows: TGTGCCAGCAGCTTAGATAAAACAGGGCTACACGAGCAGTACTTC. Translation: CASSLDKTGLHEQYF. The chain combines TRBV11-2 with TRBJ2-7; a possible D gene is TRBD1 (6 bases). Between the trimmed V and J ends, which lost 0 bases and 5 bases, there was a span of 14 bases. The germline V gene encodes CDR1 SGHAT and CDR2 FQNNGV. The CDR3 covers 15 residues.

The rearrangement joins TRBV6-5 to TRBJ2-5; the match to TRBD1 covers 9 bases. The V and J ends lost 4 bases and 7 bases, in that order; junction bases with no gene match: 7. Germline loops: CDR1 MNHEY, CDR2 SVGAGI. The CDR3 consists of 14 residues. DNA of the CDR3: TGTGCCAGCAGTTGGGGACAGGGACAGGGGACCCAGTACTTC. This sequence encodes CASSWGQGQGTQYF.

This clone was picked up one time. As DNA, the CDR3 is TGTGCCAGCAGCCAAGGGAGCGGCGGGGGAAAGGATAGTGAGCAGTTCTTC. Amino acid sequence: CASSQGSGGGKDSEQFF. This rearrangement joins TRBV4-2 to TRBJ2-1; 7 bases agree with TRBD2. Germline CDR1 LGHNA, CDR2 YNFKEQ. This CDR3 has 17 amino acids. V shed 1 base and J 9 bases; nucleotides not matched to a gene: 15.

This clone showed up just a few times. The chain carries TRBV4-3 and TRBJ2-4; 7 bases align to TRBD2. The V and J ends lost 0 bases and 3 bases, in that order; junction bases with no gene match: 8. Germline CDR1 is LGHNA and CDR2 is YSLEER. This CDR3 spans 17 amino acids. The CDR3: CASSQDWAGVDKNIQYF. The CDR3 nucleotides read TGCGCCAGCAGCCAAGATTGGGCGGGAGTAGACAAAAACATTCAGTACTTC.

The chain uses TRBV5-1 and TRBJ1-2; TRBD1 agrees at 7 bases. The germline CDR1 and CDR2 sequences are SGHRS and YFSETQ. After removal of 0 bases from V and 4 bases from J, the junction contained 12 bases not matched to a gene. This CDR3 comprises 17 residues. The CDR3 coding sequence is TGCGCCAGCAGCTTGGGACAGGGTGGTCCAAAAGGCTATGGCTACACCTTC. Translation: CASSLGQGGPKGYGYTF.

The CDR3 spells CASSQDLVGGYEQYF. The CDR3 DNA sequence: TGTGCCAGCAGCCAAGATCTAGTGGGAGGCTACGAGCAGTACTTC. The chain uses TRBV3-1 (or the pseudogene TRBV3-2) and TRBJ2-7, with D possibly matching TRBD2 (6 bases). The CDR3 runs 15 residues. The germline V and J ends were trimmed by 0 bases and 3 bases, with 12 bases remaining between them. In germline, CDR1 is LGHDT, CDR2 YNNKEL (reference sequence).

CDR3 in amino acids: CASSRGSGSETQYF. In DNA, the CDR3 is TGTGCCAGCAGCCGAGGCAGCGGCTCAGAGACCCAGTACTTC. The chain has TRBV3-1 (or the pseudogene TRBV3-2) and TRBJ2-5; D perhaps matches TRBD2 (5 bases). Trimming shortened V by 4 bases and J by 4 bases, and 13 bases separated the two germline ends. Germline V gives CDR1 LGHDT, CDR2 YNNKEL (reference sequence). The CDR3 runs to 14 residues.